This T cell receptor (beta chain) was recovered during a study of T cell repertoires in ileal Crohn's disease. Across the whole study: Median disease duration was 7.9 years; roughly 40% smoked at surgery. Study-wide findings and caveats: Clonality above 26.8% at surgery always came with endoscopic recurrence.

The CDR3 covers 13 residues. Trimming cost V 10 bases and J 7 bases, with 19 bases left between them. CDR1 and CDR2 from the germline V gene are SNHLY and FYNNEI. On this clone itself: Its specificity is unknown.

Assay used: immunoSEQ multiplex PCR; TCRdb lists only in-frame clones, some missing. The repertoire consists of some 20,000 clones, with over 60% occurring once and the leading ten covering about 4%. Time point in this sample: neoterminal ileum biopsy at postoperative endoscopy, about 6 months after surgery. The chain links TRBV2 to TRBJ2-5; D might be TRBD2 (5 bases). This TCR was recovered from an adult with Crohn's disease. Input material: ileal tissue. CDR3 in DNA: TGTGCCACCTCTAAAAGAGGGTGGGTGACCCAGTACTTC. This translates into CATSKRGWVTQYF.